Listed below are T cell receptor beta chains from one sample, sequenced in a study of immune heterogeneity within non-small cell lung tumors. TCRdb called the multiplex PCR reads again in MiXCR, with one record for every CDR3 protein. The sample carries 8,500 to 11,000 distinct CDR3 sequences, less than 20% recorded once. The sequenced material came from lung tumor tissue. These TCRs come from a man aged 40-55 years with non-small cell lung cancer. The CDR3 runs from the conserved cysteine through the conserved F or W. A D gene is named only where the DNA matches it firmly. Not all rows give a size; the values are once, few, many and, for expanded clones, a class.

>TRBV6-1|.|TRBJ1-2|medium-sized
CASSVIRVGGYTF
TGTGCCAGCAGTGTCATTAGGGTTGGTGGCTACACCTTC
>TRBV12-3/TRBV12-4|TRBD1|TRBJ2-5|few
CTSSLSGTGGPGETQYF
TGTACCAGCAGTCTTTCCGGGACAGGGGGCCCGGGAGAGACCCAGTACTTC
>TRBV7-9|TRBD1|TRBJ1-1|many
CASSVFRDRIEAFF
TGTGCCAGCAGCGTATTCCGGGACAGGATTGAAGCTTTCTTT
>TRBV19|.|TRBJ1-1|.
CASSMFGEATEAFF
TGTGCCAGTAGTATGTTTGGTGAGGCCACTGAAGCTTTCTTT
>TRBV19|.|TRBJ1-5|.
CASSIQGSVGNQPQHF
TGTGCCAGTAGTATCCAGGGATCAGTCGGCAATCAGCCCCAGCATTTT
>TRBV15|.|TRBJ2-1|.
CSTSSILVGRRDEQFF
TGTTCCACCAGCAGCATACTAGTGGGAAGGAGGGATGAGCAGTTCTTC
>TRBV19|TRBD1|TRBJ2-1|.
CASTGDRAMFNEQFF
TGTGCCAGTACTGGGGACAGGGCAATGTTCAATGAGCAGTTCTTC
>TRBV12-3/TRBV12-4|TRBD1|TRBJ1-4|medium-sized
CASSLANRGRGEKLFF
TGTGCCAGCAGTTTAGCAAACAGGGGTAGAGGAGAAAAACTGTTTTTT
>TRBV11-2|TRBD1|TRBJ1-4|many
CASSPAGTANEKLFF
TGTGCCAGCAGCCCGGCCGGGACAGCTAATGAAAAACTGTTTTTT
>TRBV20-1|TRBD1|TRBJ2-1|medium-sized
CSAPGQGLREQFF
TGCAGTGCCCCGGGACAGGGTCTGAGGGAGCAGTTCTTC
>TRBV20-1|TRBD2|TRBJ2-3|many
CSATAGGGTDTQYF
TGCAGTGCTACCGCGGGGGGCGGGACAGATACGCAGTATTTT
>TRBV5-1|.|TRBJ1-6|.
CASSLLPPVRTLARGSPLHF
TGCGCCAGTAGCTTGCTTCCCCCAGTCCGGACGTTGGCCCGCGGCTCACCCCTCCACTTT
>TRBV3-2|.|TRBJ2-1|once
CASSHGTRGSLETQFF
TGTGCCAGCAGCCACGGGACTAGAGGGAGTCTGGAGACCCAGTTCTTC
>TRBV20-1|.|TRBJ1-6|once
CSAPTGPYANSPLPF
TGCAGTGCACCTACCGGACCCTACGCGAATTCACCCCTCCCTTTT
>TRBV3-1|.|TRBJ2-2|many
CASSQGPLLNTGELFF
TGTGCCAGCAGCCAAGGCCCCCTCTTAAACACCGGGGAGCTGTTTTTT
>TRBV10-3|TRBD1|TRBJ2-1|many
CAISRTSGQGQNEQFF
TGTGCCATCAGTAGAACCTCGGGACAGGGGCAAAATGAGCAGTTCTTC
>TRBV7-9|TRBD2|TRBJ2-3|few
CASSSLAGSTDTQYF
TGTGCCAGCAGCTCCTTAGCGGGAAGCACAGATACGCAGTATTTT
>TRBV28|TRBD1|TRBJ2-7|.
CASSLDRVFYEQYF
TGTGCCAGCAGTTTAGACAGGGTTTTCTACGAGCAGTACTTC
>TRBV7-9|.|TRBJ2-1|many
CASSFWGDNEQFF
TGTGCCAGCAGCTTTTGGGGGGATAATGAGCAGTTCTTC
>TRBV7-9|.|TRBJ1-2|many
CASSSSTRQGYTF
TGTGCCAGCAGCTCATCCACCCGACAGGGCTACACCTTC
>TRBV28|.|TRBJ2-2|.
CASSLFRRTNTGELFF
TGTGCCAGCAGTTTATTCCGGCGAACGAACACCGGGGAGCTGTTTTTT
>TRBV6-1|TRBD2|TRBJ2-1|medium-sized
CASGLAAYNEQFF
TGTGCCAGCGGACTAGCGGCCTACAATGAGCAGTTCTTC
>TRBV28|.|TRBJ1-6|medium-sized
CASSSTGHPSSYNSPLHF
TGTGCCAGCAGTTCCACCGGGCACCCGAGCTCCTATAATTCACCCCTCCACTTT
>TRBV6-2/TRBV6-3|.|TRBJ1-2|medium-sized
CASRDSIYGYTF
TGTGCCAGCAGAGACAGTATCTATGGCTACACCTTC
>TRBV27|.|TRBJ2-6|many
CASSLLTSGANVLTF
TGTGCCAGCAGTTTATTGACTAGTGGGGCCAACGTCCTGACTTTC
>TRBV24-1|.|TRBJ2-2|many
CATSDPYSTGELFF
TGTGCCACCAGTGATCCCTATAGCACCGGGGAGCTGTTTTTT
>TRBV5-4|TRBD1|TRBJ2-7|few
CASSSPTGNNEQYF
TGTGCCAGCAGCTCTCCGACAGGGAATAACGAGCAGTACTTC